These T cell receptor beta chains were read from a single sample in a study of cytomegalovirus exposure and HLA in healthy donors. Profiled with immunoSEQ multiplex PCR; TCRdb holds only in-frame clones, not every one. The profile shows 150,000 or so clones, roughly 76% of them singletons. Sequencing input: PBMCs. The receptors shown here come from a woman under 30 in good health and CMV-seropositive. Each CDR3 is given without its conserved first and last residue.

j_call v_call cdr3_aa
TRBJ2-7 TRBV19 ASSIELQESYEQY
TRBJ2-1 TRBV2 ASSSPTNSYNEQF
TRBJ1-2 TRBV2 ASIPARQGGYT
TRBJ1-2 TRBV5-1 ASSYLRASTDTLYGYT
TRBJ2-5 TRBV19 ASSKSGGAYQETQY
TRBJ2-7 TRBV28 ASSLWLAGSYEQY
TRBJ1-4 TRBV7-9 ASSPPSTTNEKLF
TRBJ1-1 TRBV11-2 ASSVTGFKAF
TRBJ1-3 TRBV5-1 ASSEQQGGLSGNTIY
TRBJ2-2 TRBV10-3 AIRDRGGTGELF
TRBJ1-2 TRBV9 ASTQGKQGRNYGYT
TRBJ1-2 TRBV7-9 ASTLQQDYGYT
TRBJ2-7 TRBV5-1 ASSLDPSSYEQY
TRBJ2-5 TRBV5-4 ASSLATGGRVEQY
TRBJ2-3 TRBV5-6 ASRHGTSGADTQY
TRBJ2-2 TRBV12-5 ASAGTGFGELF
TRBJ1-2 TRBV19 ASSMGGGYLYGYT
TRBJ1-2 TRBV4-3 ASSQDVGGAEGSGGYT